This TCR beta chain was documented in a study of T cell changes during pregnancy in multiple sclerosis. This table comes from immunoSEQ multiplex PCR, and its TCRdb copy is limited to in-frame clones, with some not included. The data show 72,000 or so clones, 93% seen once. The CDR3 contains 20 residues. From germline, CDR1 is ENHRY and CDR2 SYGVKD. Unmatched junction bases numbered 17, after V lost 0 bases and J lost 2 bases. The receptor comes from a female donor with multiple sclerosis, enrolled in a pregnancy study. The sample here was peripheral blood, taken in the second trimester of pregnancy. The chain is built from TRBV10-3 and TRBJ2-5; 8 bases match TRBD2. The chain's CDR3 is CAISESARASGLAKQETQYF. CDR3 DNA: TGTGCCATCAGTGAGTCGGCGAGAGCTAGCGGGTTGGCCAAGCAAGAGACCCAGTACTTC.